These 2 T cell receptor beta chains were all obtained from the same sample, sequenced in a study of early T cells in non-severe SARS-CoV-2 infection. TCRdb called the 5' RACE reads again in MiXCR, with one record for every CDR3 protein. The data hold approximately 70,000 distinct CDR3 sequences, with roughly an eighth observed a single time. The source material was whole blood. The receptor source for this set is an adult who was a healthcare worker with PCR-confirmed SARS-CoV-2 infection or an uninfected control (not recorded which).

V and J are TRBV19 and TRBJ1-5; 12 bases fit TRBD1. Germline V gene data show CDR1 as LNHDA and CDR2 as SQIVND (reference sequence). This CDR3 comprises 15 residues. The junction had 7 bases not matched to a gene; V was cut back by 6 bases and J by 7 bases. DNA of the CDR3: TGTGCCAGTAGATGGGACAGGGGGCGCGAACAGCCCCAGCATTTT. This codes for CASRWDRGREQPQHF. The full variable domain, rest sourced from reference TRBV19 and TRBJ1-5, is DGGITQSPKYLFRKEGQNVTLSCEQNLNHDAMYWYRQDPGQGLRLIYYSQIVNDFQKGDIAEGYSVSREKKESFPLTVTSAQKNPTAFYLCASRWDRGREQPQHFGDGTRLSIL.

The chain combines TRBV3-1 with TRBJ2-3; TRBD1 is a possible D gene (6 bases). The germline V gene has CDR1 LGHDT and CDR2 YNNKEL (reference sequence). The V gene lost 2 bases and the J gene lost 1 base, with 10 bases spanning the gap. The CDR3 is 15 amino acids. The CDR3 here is CASSQNAGGTDTQYF. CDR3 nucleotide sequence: TGTGCCAGCAGCCAAAATGCAGGGGGCACAGATACGCAGTATTTT.